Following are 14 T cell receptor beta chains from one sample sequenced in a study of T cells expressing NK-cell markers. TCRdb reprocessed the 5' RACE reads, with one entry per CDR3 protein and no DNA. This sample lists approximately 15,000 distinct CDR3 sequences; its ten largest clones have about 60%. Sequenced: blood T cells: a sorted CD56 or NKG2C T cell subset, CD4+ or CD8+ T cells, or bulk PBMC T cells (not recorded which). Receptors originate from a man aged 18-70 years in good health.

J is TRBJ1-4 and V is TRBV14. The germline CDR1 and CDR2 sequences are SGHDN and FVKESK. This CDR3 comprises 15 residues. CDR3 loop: CASSPKERRPEKLFF. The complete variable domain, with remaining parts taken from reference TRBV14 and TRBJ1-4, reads EAGVTQFPSHSVIEKGQTVTLRCDPISGHDNLYWYRRVMGKEIKFLLHFVKESKQDESGMPNNRFLAERTGGTYSTLKVQPAELEDSGVYFCASSPKERRPEKLFFGSGTQLSVL.

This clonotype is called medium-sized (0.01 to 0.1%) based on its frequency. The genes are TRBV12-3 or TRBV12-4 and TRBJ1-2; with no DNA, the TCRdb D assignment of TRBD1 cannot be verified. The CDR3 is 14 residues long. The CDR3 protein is CASSWPGGARGYTF.

The CDR3 protein is CSARASGTSQQYF. This chain joins TRBV20-1 and TRBJ2-7. Germline-derived CDR1 and CDR2 are DFQATT and SNEGSKA (reference sequence). This CDR3 region has 13 residues.

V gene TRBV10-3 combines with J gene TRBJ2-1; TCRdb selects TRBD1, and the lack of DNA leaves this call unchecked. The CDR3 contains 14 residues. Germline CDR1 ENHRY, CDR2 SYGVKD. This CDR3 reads CAIQQGFGLHEQFF.

The CDR3 spells CAISDREITYEQYF. V is TRBV10-3 and J is TRBJ2-7; TCRdb returns TRBD1, unconfirmable since there is no DNA. The CDR3 loop spans 14 amino acids. In germline, CDR1 is ENHRY, CDR2 SYGVKD.

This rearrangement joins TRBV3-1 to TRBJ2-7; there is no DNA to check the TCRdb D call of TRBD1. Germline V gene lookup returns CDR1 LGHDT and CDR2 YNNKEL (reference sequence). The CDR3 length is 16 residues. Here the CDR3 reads CASSQAGTGDFYEQYF.

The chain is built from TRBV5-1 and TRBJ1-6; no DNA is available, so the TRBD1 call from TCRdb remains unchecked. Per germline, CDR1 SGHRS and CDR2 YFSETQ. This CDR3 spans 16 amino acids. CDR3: CASSLVAGHRNSPLHF. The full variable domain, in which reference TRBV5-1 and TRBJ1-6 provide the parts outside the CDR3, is KAGVTQTPRYLIKTRGQQVTLSCSPISGHRSVSWYQQTPGQGLQFLFEYFSETQRNKGNFPGRFSGRQFSNSRSEMNVSTLELGDSALYLCASSLVAGHRNSPLHFGNGTRLTVT.

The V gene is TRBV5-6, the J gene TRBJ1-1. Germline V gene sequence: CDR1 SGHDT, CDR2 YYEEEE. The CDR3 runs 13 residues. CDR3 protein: CASSLASNTEAFF.

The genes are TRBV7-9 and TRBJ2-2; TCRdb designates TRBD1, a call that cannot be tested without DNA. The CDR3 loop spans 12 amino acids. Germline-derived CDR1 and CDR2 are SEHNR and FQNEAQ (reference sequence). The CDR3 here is CASSPGAGELFF.

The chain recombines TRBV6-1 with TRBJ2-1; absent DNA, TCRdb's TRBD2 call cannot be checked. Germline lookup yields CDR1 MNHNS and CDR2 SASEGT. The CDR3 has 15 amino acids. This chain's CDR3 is CASRVASGSYNEQFF.

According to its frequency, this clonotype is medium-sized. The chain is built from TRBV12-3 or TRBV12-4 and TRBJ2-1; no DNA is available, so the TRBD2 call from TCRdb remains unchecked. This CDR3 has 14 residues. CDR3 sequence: CASSPGTTLNEQFF.

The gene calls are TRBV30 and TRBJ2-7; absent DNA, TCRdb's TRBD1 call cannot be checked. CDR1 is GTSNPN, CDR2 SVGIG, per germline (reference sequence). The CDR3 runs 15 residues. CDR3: CAWSVGQGFSYEQYF.

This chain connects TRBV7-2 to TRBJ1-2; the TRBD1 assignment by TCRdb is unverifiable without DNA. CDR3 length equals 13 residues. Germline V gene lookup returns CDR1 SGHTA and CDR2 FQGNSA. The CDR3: CASSRRVPYGYTF. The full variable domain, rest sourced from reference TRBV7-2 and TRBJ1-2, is GAGVSQSPSNKVTEKGKDVELRCDPISGHTALYWYRQSLGQGLEFLIYFQGNSAPDKSGLPSDRFSAERTGGSVSTLTIQRTQQEDSAVYLCASSRRVPYGYTFGSGTRLTVV.

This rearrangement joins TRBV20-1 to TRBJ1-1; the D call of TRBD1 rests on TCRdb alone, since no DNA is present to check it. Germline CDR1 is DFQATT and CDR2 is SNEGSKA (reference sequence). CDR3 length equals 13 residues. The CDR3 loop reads CSAATVMNTEAFF.